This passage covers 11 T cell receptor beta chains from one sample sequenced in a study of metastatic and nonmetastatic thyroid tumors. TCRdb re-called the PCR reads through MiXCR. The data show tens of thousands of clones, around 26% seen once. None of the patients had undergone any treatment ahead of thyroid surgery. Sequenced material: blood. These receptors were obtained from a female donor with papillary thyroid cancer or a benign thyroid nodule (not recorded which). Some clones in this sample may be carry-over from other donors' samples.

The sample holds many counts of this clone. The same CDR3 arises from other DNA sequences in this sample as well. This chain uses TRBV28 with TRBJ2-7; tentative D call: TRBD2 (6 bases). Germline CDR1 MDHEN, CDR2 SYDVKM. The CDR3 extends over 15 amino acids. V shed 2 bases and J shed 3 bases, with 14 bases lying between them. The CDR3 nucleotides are TGTGCCAGCAGTTTAGCTGGCGGGGATATCTACGAGCAGTACTTC. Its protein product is CASSLAGGDIYEQYF.

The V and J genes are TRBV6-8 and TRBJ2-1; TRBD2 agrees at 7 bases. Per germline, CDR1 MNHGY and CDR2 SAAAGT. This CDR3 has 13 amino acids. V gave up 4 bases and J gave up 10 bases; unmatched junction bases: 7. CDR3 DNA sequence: TGTGCCAGCAGTTGGCGGGAGATTTGGGAGCAGTTCTTC. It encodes CASSWREIWEQFF.

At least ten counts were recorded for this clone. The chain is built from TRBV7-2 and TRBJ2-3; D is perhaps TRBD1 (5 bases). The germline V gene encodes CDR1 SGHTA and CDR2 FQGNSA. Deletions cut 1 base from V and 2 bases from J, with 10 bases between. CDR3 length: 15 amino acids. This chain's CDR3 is CASSLDRTHTDTQYF. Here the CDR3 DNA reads TGTGCCAGCAGCTTAGACAGGACCCACACAGATACGCAGTATTTT.

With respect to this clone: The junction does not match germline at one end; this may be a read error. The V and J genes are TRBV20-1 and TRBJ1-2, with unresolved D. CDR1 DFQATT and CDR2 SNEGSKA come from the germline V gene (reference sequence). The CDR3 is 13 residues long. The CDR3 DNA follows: TGCAGTGCTTCGCAGACTGGAAGCTATGGCTGCACATTC. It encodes CSASQTGSYGCTF.

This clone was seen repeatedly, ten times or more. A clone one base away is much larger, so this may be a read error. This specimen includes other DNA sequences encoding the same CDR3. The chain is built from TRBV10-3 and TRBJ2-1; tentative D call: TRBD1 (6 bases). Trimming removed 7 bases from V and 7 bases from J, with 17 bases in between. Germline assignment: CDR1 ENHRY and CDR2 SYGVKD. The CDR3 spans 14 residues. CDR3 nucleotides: TGTGCCATCACCCGTACCTTACAGGGAAATGAGCAGTTCTTC. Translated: CAITRTLQGNEQFF.

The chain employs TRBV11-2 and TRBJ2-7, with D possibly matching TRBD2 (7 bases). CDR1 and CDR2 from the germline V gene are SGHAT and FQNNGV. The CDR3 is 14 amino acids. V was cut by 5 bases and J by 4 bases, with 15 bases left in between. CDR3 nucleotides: TGTGCCAGCAGCCCCGGGGGCGGGAGTTACGAGCAGTACTTC. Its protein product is CASSPGGGSYEQYF.

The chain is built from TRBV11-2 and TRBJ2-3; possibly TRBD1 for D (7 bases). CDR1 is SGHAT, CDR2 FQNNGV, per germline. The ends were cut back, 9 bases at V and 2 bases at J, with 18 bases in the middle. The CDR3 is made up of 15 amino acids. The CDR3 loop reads CARSRGDGPTDTQYF. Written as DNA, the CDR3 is TGTGCCAGAAGCAGGGGGGATGGTCCCACAGATACGCAGTATTTT. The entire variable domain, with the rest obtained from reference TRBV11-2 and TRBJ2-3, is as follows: EAGVAQSPRYKIIEKRQSVAFWCNPISGHATLYWYQQILGQGPKLLIQFQNNGVVDDSQLPKDRFSAERLKGVDSTLKIQPAKLEDSAVYLCARSRGDGPTDTQYFGPGTRLTVL.

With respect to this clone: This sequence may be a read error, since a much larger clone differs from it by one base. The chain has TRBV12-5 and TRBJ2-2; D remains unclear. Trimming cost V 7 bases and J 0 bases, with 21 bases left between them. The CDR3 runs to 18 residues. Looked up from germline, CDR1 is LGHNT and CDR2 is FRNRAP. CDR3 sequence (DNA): TGTGCTAGTGCCGCAGATCAATGTGGTAGCACGAACACCGGGGAGCTGTTTTTT. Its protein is CASAADQCGSTNTGELFF.

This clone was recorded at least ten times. The CDR3 bases are TGTGCCAGTAGTGCCCTGGGAGGGGAGTCCCACGAGCAGTACTTC. The encoded protein is CASSALGGESHEQYF. The chain recombines TRBV19 with TRBJ2-7; the match to TRBD2 covers 7 bases. This CDR3 has 15 amino acids. In germline, CDR1 is LNHDA, CDR2 SQIVND (reference sequence). The J segment lost 5 bases and the V segment lost 5 bases, leaving 12 bases of the junction unmatched. Full variable domain (rest looked up from reference TRBV19 and TRBJ2-7): DGGITQSPKYLFRKEGQNVTLSCEQNLNHDAMYWYRQDPGQGLRLIYYSQIVNDFQKGDIAEGYSVSREKKESFPLTVTSAQKNPTAFYLCASSALGGESHEQYFGPGTRLTVT.

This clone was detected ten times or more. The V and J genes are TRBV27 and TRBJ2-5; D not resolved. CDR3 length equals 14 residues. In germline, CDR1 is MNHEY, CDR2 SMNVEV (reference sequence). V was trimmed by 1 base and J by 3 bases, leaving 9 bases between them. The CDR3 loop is CASSLYGSKETQYF. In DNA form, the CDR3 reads TGTGCCAGCAGTTTATACGGGTCTAAAGAGACCCAGTACTTC.

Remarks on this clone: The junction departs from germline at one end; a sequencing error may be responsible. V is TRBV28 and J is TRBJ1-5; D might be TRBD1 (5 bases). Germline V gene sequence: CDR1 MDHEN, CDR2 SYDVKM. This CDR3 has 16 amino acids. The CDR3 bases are TGTGCCAGCAGTTCCGAGGAGGTAAGGGGCAATGAGCCACAGCATTTT. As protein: CASSSEEVRGNEPQHF.